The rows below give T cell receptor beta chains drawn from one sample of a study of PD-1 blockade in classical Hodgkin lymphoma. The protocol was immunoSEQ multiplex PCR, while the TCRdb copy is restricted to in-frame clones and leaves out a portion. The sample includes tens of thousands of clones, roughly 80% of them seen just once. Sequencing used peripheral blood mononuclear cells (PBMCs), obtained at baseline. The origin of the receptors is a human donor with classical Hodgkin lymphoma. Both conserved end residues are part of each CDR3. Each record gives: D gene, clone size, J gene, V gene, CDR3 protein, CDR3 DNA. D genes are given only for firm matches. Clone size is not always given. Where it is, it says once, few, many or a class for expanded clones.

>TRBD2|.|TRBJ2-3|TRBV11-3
CASSPRLAGLTDTQYF
TGTGCCAGCAGCCCTAGACTAGCGGGACTCACAGATACGCAGTATTTT
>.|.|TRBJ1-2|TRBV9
CASSVVPARALSGYGYTF
TGTGCCAGCAGCGTAGTCCCGGCCAGGGCCCTAAGCGGCTATGGCTACACCTTC
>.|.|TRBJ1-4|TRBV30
CAWSLGNQGYMVTKLFF
TGTGCCTGGAGTTTGGGGAATCAGGGGTACATGGTTACGAAACTGTTTTTT
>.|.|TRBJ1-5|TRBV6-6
CASRLGADQPQHF
TGTGCCAGCAGATTGGGCGCAGATCAGCCCCAGCATTTT
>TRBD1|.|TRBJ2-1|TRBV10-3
CAITPGTAYNEQFF
TGTGCCATCACTCCCGGGACAGCCTACAATGAGCAGTTCTTC
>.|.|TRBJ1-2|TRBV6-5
CASTPGVGARSGYTF
TGTGCCAGCACCCCGGGGGTCGGGGCGAGAAGTGGCTACACCTTC
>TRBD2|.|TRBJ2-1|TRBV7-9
CASSLIRSGRTPYNEQFF
TGTGCCAGCAGCTTAATAAGGAGCGGGAGGACCCCATACAATGAGCAGTTCTTC
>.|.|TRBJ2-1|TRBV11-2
CASSPRTVSGWFF
TGTGCCAGCAGCCCGCGGACAGTCTCGGGTTGGTTCTTC
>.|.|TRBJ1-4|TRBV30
CAWSGGGPLAATNEKLFF
TGTGCCTGGAGTGGAGGGGGGCCCCTAGCTGCAACTAATGAAAAACTGTTTTTT
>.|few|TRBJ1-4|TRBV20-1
CSAPEKLFF
TGCAGTGCTCCCGAAAAACTGTTTTTT
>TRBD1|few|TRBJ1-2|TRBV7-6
CASGGDSPIYGYTF
TGTGCCAGCGGCGGGGACAGCCCGATCTATGGCTACACCTTC
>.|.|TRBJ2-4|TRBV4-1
CASSQASGENIQYF
TGCGCCAGCAGCCAAGCATCTGGGGAAAACATTCAGTACTTC
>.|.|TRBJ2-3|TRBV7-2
CASSTSTDTQYF
TGTGCCAGCAGCACCAGCACAGATACGCAGTATTTT
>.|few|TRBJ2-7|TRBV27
CASSSPGTRGEQYF
TGTGCCAGCAGTTCCCCGGGAACAAGAGGCGAGCAGTACTTC
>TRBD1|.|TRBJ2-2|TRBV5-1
CASSFDRTGDGRELFF
TGCGCCAGCAGCTTCGACCGGACAGGGGACGGGAGGGAGCTGTTTTTT
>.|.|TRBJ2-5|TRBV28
CASSSGQRETQYF
TGTGCCAGCAGTTCCGGACAGAGGGAGACCCAGTACTTC
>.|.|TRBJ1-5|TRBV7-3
CASSRDSNQPQHF
TGTGCCAGCAGCAGAGATAGCAATCAGCCCCAGCATTTT
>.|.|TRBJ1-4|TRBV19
CASSIWRQEEEKLFF
TGTGCCAGTAGTATATGGCGACAGGAAGAGGAAAAACTGTTTTTT
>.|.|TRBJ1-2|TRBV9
CASSVVAGEGYTF
TGTGCCAGCAGCGTAGTTGCAGGGGAGGGCTACACCTTC
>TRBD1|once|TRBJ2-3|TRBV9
CASSVQGAPHADTQYF
TGTGCCAGCAGCGTACAGGGGGCTCCTCACGCAGATACGCAGTATTTT
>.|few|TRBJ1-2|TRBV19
CASRSQGRDYGYTF
TGTGCCAGTAGGTCCCAAGGCAGGGACTATGGCTACACCTTC
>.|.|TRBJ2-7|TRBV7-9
CASSSKTTYEQYF
TGTGCCAGCAGCTCGAAGACAACCTACGAGCAGTACTTC
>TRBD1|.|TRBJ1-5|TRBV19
CASSTWTGNSNQPQHF
TGTGCCAGTAGTACGTGGACAGGGAATAGCAATCAGCCCCAGCATTTT
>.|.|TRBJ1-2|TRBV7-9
CASSPQVNYGYTF
TGTGCCAGCAGCCCACAGGTGAACTATGGCTACACCTTC
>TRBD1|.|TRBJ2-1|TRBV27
CASSFTGGTTLYNEQFF
TGTGCCAGCAGTTTCACAGGGGGTACGACCTTATACAATGAGCAGTTCTTC
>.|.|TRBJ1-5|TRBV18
CASSPDALGGNQPQHF
TGTGCCAGCTCACCGGACGCCTTGGGGGGCAATCAGCCCCAGCATTTT
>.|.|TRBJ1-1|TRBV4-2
CASSLFPGGNTEAFF
TGTGCCAGCAGCCTCTTTCCCGGGGGGAACACTGAAGCTTTCTTT
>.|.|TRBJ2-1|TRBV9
CASSVGVVPNEQFF
TGTGCCAGCAGCGTAGGGGTAGTTCCCAATGAGCAGTTCTTC
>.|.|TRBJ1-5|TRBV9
CASSPGWGGNQPQHF
TGTGCCAGCAGCCCCGGGTGGGGTGGCAATCAGCCCCAGCATTTT
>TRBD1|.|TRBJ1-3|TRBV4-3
CASSQGQGAGNTIYF
TGCGCCAGCAGCCAAGGCCAGGGGGCTGGAAACACCATATATTTT
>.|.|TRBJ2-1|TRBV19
CASKGPNEQFF
TGTGCCAGTAAAGGTCCCAATGAGCAGTTCTTC
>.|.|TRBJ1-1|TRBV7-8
CASSIDTGIPRAFF
TGTGCCAGCAGCATAGACACAGGGATCCCTAGGGCTTTCTTT
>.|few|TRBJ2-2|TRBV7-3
CASSRNANTGELFF
TGTGCCAGCAGTCGGAACGCGAACACCGGGGAGCTGTTTTTT
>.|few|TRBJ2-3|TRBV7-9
CASTPPGVHTQYF
TGTGCCAGCACCCCCCCGGGAGTACATACGCAGTATTTT
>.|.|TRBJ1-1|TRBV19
CASSGTANTEAFF
TGTGCCAGTAGTGGGACCGCGAACACTGAAGCTTTCTTT
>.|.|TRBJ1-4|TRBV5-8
CASRPQGAANEKLFF
TGTGCCAGCAGACCACAGGGTGCGGCTAATGAAAAACTGTTTTTT
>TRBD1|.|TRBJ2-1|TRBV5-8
CASSFRTGRNEQFF
TGTGCCAGCAGCTTTAGGACAGGGCGGAATGAGCAGTTCTTC
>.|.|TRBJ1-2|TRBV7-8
CASSSSANYGYTF
TGTGCCAGCAGCTCCTCAGCTAACTATGGCTACACCTTC
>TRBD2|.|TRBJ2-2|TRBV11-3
CASSLAIRLAGGTGELFF
TGTGCCAGCAGCTTAGCAATCCGGCTAGCGGGGGGCACCGGGGAGCTGTTTTTT
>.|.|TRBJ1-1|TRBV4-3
CASSQETGLNTEAFF
TGCGCCAGCAGCCAAGAGACAGGCCTGAACACTGAAGCTTTCTTT
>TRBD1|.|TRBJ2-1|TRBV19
CASSIDWTGDYNEQFF
TGTGCCAGTAGTATAGATTGGACAGGGGACTACAATGAGCAGTTCTTC
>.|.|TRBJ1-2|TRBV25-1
CASSGGEGYTF
TGTGCCAGCAGTGGAGGGGAAGGCTACACCTTC
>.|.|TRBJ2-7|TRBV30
CAWSDGTAAYEQYF
TGTGCCTGGAGTGACGGAACAGCGGCCTACGAGCAGTACTTC
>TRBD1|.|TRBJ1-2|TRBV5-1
CASSHSTGREGYTF
TGCGCCAGCAGCCATTCGACAGGGAGGGAAGGCTACACCTTC
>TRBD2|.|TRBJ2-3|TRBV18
CASSLQPTSGSTDTQYF
TGTGCCAGCTCACTCCAACCCACTAGCGGGAGCACAGATACGCAGTATTTT
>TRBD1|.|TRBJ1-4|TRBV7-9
CASSNRDRGHEKLFF
TGTGCCAGCAGCAACCGGGACAGGGGACATGAAAAACTGTTTTTT
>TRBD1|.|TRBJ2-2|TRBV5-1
CASSLGTGWGRELFF
TGCGCCAGCAGCCTCGGGACAGGGTGGGGTCGGGAGCTGTTTTTT
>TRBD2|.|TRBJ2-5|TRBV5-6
CASSFMIGLATQETQYF
TGTGCCAGCAGCTTCATGATTGGACTAGCGACACAAGAGACCCAGTACTTC
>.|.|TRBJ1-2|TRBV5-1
CASSLLQGYGYTF
TGCGCCAGCAGCCTACTACAGGGTTATGGCTACACCTTC
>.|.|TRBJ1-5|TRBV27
CASSPLNQPQHF
TGTGCCAGCAGCCCGCTCAATCAGCCCCAGCATTTT
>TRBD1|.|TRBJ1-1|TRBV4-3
CASSHGDRAAEAFF
TGCGCCAGCAGCCACGGCGACAGGGCTGCTGAAGCTTTCTTT
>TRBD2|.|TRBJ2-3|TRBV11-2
CASKLAGAADTQYF
TGTGCCAGCAAGCTAGCGGGAGCGGCAGATACGCAGTATTTT
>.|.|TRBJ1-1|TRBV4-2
CASSRTARAPMNTEAFF
TGTGCCAGCAGCCGGACCGCCCGGGCGCCTATGAACACTGAAGCTTTCTTT
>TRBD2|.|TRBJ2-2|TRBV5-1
CASSWGLAENTGELFF
TGCGCCAGCAGCTGGGGACTAGCGGAAAACACCGGGGAGCTGTTTTTT
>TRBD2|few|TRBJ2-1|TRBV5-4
CASSLEGLAGRNEQFF
TGTGCCAGCAGCTTGGAGGGACTAGCGGGAAGGAATGAGCAGTTCTTC